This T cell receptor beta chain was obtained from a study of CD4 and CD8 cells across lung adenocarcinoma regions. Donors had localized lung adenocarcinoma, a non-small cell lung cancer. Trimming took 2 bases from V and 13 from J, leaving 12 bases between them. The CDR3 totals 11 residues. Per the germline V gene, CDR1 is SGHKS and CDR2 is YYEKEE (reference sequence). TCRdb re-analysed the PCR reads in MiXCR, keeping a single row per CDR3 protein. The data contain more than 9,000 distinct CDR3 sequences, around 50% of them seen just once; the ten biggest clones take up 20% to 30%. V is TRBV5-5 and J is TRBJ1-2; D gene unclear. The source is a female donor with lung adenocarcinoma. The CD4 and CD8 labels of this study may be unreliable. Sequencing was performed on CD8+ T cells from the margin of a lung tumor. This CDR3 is CASSLGPLPTF. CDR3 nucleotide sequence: TGTGCCAGCAGCTTAGGCCCCCTCCCCACCTTC. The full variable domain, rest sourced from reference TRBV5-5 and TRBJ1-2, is DAGVTQSPTHLIKTRGQQVTLRCSPISGHKSVSWYQQVLGQGPQFIFQYYEKEERGRGNFPDRFSARQFPNYSSELNVNALLLGDSALYLCASSLGPLPTFGSGTRLTVV.